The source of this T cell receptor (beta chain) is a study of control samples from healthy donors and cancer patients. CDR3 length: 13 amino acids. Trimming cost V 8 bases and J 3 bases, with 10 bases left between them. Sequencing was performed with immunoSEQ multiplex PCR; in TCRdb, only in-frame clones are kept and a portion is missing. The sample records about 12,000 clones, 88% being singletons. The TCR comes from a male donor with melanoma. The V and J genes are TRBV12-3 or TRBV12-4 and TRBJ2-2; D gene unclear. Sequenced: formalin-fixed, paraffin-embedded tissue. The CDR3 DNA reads TGTGCCAGCCGCAGGTCAGACACCGGGGAGCTGTTTTTT. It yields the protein CASRRSDTGELFF.